The entry below describes one T cell receptor beta chain. Its target antigen remains unknown. Base qualities are not provided; no much larger clone lies one nucleotide away. Library creation used 5' RACE. Sequencing took place on an Illumina HiSeq 2500. A second about 7 to 12 cycle PCR used a sample-barcoded 5' primer and a J-beta primer mix. A unique molecular identifier was introduced onto each TCR beta cDNA molecule by a template-switch 5' adaptor carrying 12 random nucleotides. Each sample yielded at least 3 million CDR3-containing paired-end reads. The Mint cDNA synthesis kit, primed by a TRBC-specific oligonucleotide, was used to synthesize first-strand cDNA from all RNA. All cDNA was treated with uracil-DNA glycosylase and then went through a first 18-cycle PCR with the universal primers M1SS and BC2_uni_R. From the authors' description of their analysis: For normalization, 1 million high-quality reads, each with a distinct molecular identifier, were randomly selected from each sample. Reads with shared molecular identifiers were discarded instead of being binned into consensus sequences. MiTCR, run with a Q25 quality threshold and the strictest error-elimination algorithm, handled CDR3 identification, clonotype clustering and error correction. Lower-bound total TCR beta diversity was estimated with a nonparametric unseen species model using Euler transformation. The raw public reads went through TCRdb reprocessing: fastp at Q25, MiXCR clone calling, in-frame beta chains kept. One record per CDR3 amino acid sequence lists the most common genes and DNA. The V and J calls and clone size are TCRdb's, not the authors'. For this sample there are some 1,000,000 distinct CDR3 sequences; almost 25% appear just once. The ten biggest clones cover approximately 0.79% of the sample.

The data were obtained in a study of blood T cells in healthy people across ages (dated by TCRdb to 2015 to 2017). Study-wide context: Template switching captured roughly one uniquely barcoded TCR beta cDNA molecule per two T cells in model experiments. The donors were split into four age groups: young (average around 15 years), middle-aged (39), aged (62) and long-lived (roughly 80). Age-related changes in TCR beta repertoire diversity were measured in the study by deep sequencing normalized with unique cDNA molecular identifiers. The study analyzed two additional independent replicas of 1 million unique cDNA reads from the same blood draw for two donors, one aged 18 to 29 and one aged 80 or older. Here is what the overall study found, with its caveats: There was a strong correlation between observed TCR beta diversity and the percentage of naive T cells measured by flow cytometry. The CMV infection status of donors was not known, potentially confounding age-related changes in expanded clonotypes. Because profiling used bulk unsorted PBMCs, naive and antigen-experienced compartments could not be compared conclusively. Observed TCR beta diversity per million T cells fell roughly linearly with age, and a significant reduction was already apparent by age roughly 40. Estimates of total diversity based on one million sequenced T cells were considered lower bounds and underestimates. Compared with the aged group, the long-lived group had more naive CD4+ T cells, fewer expanded clones and increased TCR diversity, a pattern suggesting age selection.

Spanning cysteine to phenylalanine, the CDR3 consists of 15 amino acids. Only the CDR3 part of the read is kept: 45 bases, read in frame from the first base. CDR1 and CDR2 were assigned from the germline V gene (reference sequence) as DFQATT and SNEGSKA. V is cut back by 5 bases and J by 5 bases, with 10 bases in the junction unmatched. Systemically healthy Caucasian individuals from Russia, 35 to 40 in total and aged roughly 6 to 90 years, were included as donors. Each donor gave about 9.8 milliliters of peripheral blood, drawn into EDTA-treated Vacutainer tubes. PBMCs were isolated by Ficoll-Paque density-gradient centrifugation, with at least 6 million obtained per sample. Trizol reagent was used to extract total RNA from the PBMCs, yielding at least 5.5 micrograms per sample. The percentages of naive CD45RAhigh/CD27high T cells were determined by flow cytometry on a PBMC aliquot from every donor.

These data were also filed under a second study, of T cells of mothers and their children. Per that second paper: Nine systemically healthy Caucasian individuals served as donors, namely three mothers together with their six children. cDNA synthesis used all of the extracted RNA, with roughly 1.5 ug of RNA in each 15 ul reaction. In the second PCR, the M1S primer added sample barcodes and 2-4 random nucleotides. Over 8.5 million TCR beta CDR3 reads were obtained for each mother, and 2.5 million to 3 million reads were obtained for each child. In both related and unrelated pairs, thymic selection shapes the output of TCR recombination in a similar way, with inherited differences having only a minor effect. Normalized repertoire overlap in related mother-child pairs was always slightly higher than in unrelated mother-child pairs, but the difference was never significant. No persistent microchimeric T cell clones were found, with a detection sensitivity of around 100 clones per million clonotypes. To look for features that set related mother-child pairs apart from unrelated individuals, the researchers ran deep NGS to compare the TCR beta repertoires of mothers and children. On average, the children were approximately 11 +/- 4 years old, while the mothers were around 42 +/- 4 years old. After adapter ligation with NEBNext reagents, the libraries were sequenced on Illumina HiSeq 2000 with 100+100 nt paired-end reads. To prevent cross-contamination, the mother and child libraries were prepared a month apart and were sequenced in separate runs. For each donor, between roughly 500,000 and 2,100,000 distinct TCR beta clonotypes were identified. Naive TCR beta clonotypes were estimated from low-frequency clonotypes matched to each donor's FACS-determined naive share, without sorting.

The sequenced material came from blood. The rearranged segments are TRBV20-1 and TRBJ2-5; 11 central bases correspond to TRBD2. This TCR was sampled from a girl aged 2 to 10 in good health. The CDR3 in this case is CSAWLSGRARETQYF. In nucleotide form, the sequence is TGCAGTGCTTGGCTTAGCGGGAGGGCCCGGGAGACCCAGTACTTC.